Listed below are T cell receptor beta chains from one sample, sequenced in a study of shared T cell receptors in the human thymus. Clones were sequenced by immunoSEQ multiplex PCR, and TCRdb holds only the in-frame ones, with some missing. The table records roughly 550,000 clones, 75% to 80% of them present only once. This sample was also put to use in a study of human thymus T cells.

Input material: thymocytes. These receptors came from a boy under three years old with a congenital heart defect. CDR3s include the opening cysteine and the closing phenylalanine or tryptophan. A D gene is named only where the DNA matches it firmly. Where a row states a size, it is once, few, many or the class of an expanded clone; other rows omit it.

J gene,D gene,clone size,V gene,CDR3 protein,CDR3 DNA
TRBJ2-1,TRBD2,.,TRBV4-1,CASSQGRAGGLFYEQFF,TGCGCCAGCAGCCAAGGGAGGGCGGGAGGGTTATTTTATGAGCAGTTCTTC
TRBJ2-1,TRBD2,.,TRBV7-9,CASTSTGSGRVSYNEQFF,TGTGCCAGCACCTCAACCGGGAGCGGGAGAGTCTCCTACAATGAGCAGTTCTTC
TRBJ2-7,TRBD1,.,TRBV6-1,CASSSRDRDYEQYF,TGTGCCAGCAGCTCCCGGGACAGGGACTACGAGCAGTACTTC
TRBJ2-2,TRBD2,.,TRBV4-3,CASSQDGLAGWRGELFF,TGCGCCAGCAGCCAAGATGGGCTAGCGGGATGGAGGGGGGAGCTGTTTTTT
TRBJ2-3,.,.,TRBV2,CASRRDSSDDTQYF,TGTGCCAGCAGACGGGACTCTTCGGATGATACGCAGTATTTT
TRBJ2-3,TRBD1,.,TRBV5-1,CASRVGTGGPDTQYF,TGCGCCAGCAGGGTGGGGACAGGGGGCCCAGATACGCAGTATTTT
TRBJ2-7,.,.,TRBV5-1,CASSLVPDSSYEQYF,TGCGCCAGCAGCTTGGTCCCGGACAGCTCCTACGAGCAGTACTTC
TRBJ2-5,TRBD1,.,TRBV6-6,CASRLGQGERQETQYF,TGTGCCAGCAGACTTGGACAGGGGGAGCGACAAGAGACCCAGTACTTC
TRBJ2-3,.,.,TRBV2,CASKVSAGRTDTQYF,TGTGCCAGCAAGGTATCAGCGGGCCGCACAGATACGCAGTATTTT
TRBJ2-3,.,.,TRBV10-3,CAISDRGWGTDTQYF,TGTGCCATCAGTGATAGGGGATGGGGCACAGATACGCAGTATTTT
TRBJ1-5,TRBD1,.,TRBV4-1,CASSQATDRGRDQPQHF,TGCGCCAGCAGCCAAGCCACGGACAGGGGGCGGGATCAGCCCCAGCATTTT
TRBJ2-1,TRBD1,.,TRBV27,CASSSLWAGGAYNEQFF,TGTGCCAGCAGTTCCCTATGGGCAGGGGGAGCCTACAATGAGCAGTTCTTC
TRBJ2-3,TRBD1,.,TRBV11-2,CASSPDREPDTQYF,TGTGCCAGCAGCCCGGACAGGGAGCCAGATACGCAGTATTTT
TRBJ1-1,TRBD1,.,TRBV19,CASSRDRVKRNTEAFF,TGTGCCAGTAGTCGGGACAGGGTAAAAAGGAACACTGAAGCTTTCTTT
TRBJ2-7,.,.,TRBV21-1,CASSPPGQDF,TGTGCCAGCAGCCCCCCGGGACAGGACTTC
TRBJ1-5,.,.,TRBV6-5,CASSLDRASNQPQHF,TGTGCCAGCAGTCTAGACAGAGCTAGCAATCAGCCCCAGCATTTT
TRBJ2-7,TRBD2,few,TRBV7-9,CASSLTGLAISGGSYEQYF,TGTGCCAGCAGCTTAACGGGACTAGCGATTAGCGGGGGTTCCTACGAGCAGTACTTC
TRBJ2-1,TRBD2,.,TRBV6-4,CASSAASGSSYNEQFF,TGTGCCAGCAGTGCCGCTAGCGGGAGCTCCTACAATGAGCAGTTCTTC
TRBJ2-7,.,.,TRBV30,CAWSVGQGITYEQYF,TGTGCCTGGAGTGTAGGGCAGGGTATCACCTACGAGCAGTACTTC
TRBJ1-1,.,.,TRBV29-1,CSVHTGSTEAFF,TGCAGCGTGCACACAGGGAGCACTGAAGCTTTCTTT
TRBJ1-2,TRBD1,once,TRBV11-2,CASSSHDRDGYTF,TGTGCCAGCAGCTCCCACGACAGGGATGGCTACACCTTC
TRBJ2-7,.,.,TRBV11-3,CASSPGEVSYEQYF,TGTGCCAGCAGCCCCGGGGAGGTTTCCTACGAGCAGTACTTC
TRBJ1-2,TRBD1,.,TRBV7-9,CASSTRDRVVTNYGYTF,TGTGCCAGCAGCACCCGGGACAGGGTGGTGACTAACTATGGCTACACCTTC
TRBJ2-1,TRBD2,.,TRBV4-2,CASSQRLAGGSVDEQFF,TGTGCCAGCAGCCAACGACTAGCGGGAGGGTCGGTAGATGAGCAGTTCTTC
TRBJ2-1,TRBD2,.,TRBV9,CASSPYPLHPGPQPSGEFF,TGTGCCAGCAGCCCCTACCCGCTTCATCCGGGCCCCCAACCTAGCGGTGAGTTCTTC
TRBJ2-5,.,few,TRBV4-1,CASSQGGGPETQYF,TGCGCCAGCAGCCAAGGGGGCGGCCCGGAGACCCAGTACTTC
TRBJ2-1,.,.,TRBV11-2,CASSPDSSYNEQFF,TGTGCCAGCAGCCCCGACAGCTCCTACAATGAGCAGTTCTTC
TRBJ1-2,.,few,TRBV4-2,CASSPEGVNYGYTF,TGTGCCAGCAGCCCTGAGGGGGTGAACTATGGCTACACCTTC
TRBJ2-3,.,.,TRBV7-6,CASSLERNRQYF,TGTGCCAGCAGCTTAGAGCGGAATAGGCAGTATTTT
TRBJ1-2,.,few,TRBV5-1,CASSLGLYKGYGYTF,TGCGCCAGCAGCTTGGGCCTTTATAAGGGGTATGGCTACACCTTC
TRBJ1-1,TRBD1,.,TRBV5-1,CASSFIERMTGDTEAFF,TGCGCCAGCAGCTTTATCGAACGAATGACAGGGGACACTGAAGCTTTCTTT
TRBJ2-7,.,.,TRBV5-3,CARSLGLWDCYEQYF,TGTGCCAGAAGCTTGGGTCTGTGGGACTGCTACGAGCAGTACTTC
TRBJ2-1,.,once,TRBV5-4,CASSTDNEQFF,TGTGCCAGCAGCACGGACAATGAGCAGTTCTTC
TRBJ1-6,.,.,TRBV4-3,CASSQDTQQAKNWVSPLHF,TGCGCCAGCAGCCAAGATACACAGCAGGCAAAGAACTGGGTGTCACCCCTCCACTTT
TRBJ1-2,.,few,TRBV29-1,CSVDSYGYTF,TGCAGCGTTGACAGCTATGGCTACACCTTC
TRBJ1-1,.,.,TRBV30,CAWSGGRSEAFF,TGTGCCTGGAGTGGGGGGAGGTCTGAAGCTTTCTTT